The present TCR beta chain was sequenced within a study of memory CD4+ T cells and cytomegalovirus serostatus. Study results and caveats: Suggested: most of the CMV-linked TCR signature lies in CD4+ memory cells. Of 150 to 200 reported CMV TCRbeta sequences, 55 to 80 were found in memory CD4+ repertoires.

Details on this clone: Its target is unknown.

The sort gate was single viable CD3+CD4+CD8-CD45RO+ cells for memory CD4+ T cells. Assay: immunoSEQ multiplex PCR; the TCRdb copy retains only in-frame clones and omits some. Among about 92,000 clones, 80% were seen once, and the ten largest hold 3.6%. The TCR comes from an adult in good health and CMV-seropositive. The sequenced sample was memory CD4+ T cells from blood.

The DNA for the CDR3 is TGTGCCAGCAGCCAATACAGCTCTGGGGCCAACGTCCTGACTTTC. Amino acid sequence: CASSQYSSGANVLTF. This chain uses TRBV5-4 with TRBJ2-6; D not certain. The CDR3 runs to 15 residues. Trimming shortened V by 4 bases and J by 0 bases, and 8 bases separated the two germline ends. Germline V lookup: CDR1 SGHNT, CDR2 YYREEE (reference sequence).